This T cell receptor beta chain was documented in a study of T cell responses to AZD1222 COVID-19 vaccine. General study results and limits: Nearly half of spike-specific TCRs reportedly target variant regions that are unmutated in the B.1.351 and B.1.1.7 variants.

V was clipped by 4 bases and J by 2 bases; unmatched bases: 7. Germline V CDR1 and CDR2: MDHEN, SYDVKM. The CDR3 runs to 17 residues. A remark on this clone: Its antigen is unknown.

Here immunoSEQ multiplex PCR was the method, and the copy in TCRdb shows in-frame clones only, minus some. The sample yields 140,000 to 150,000 clones, more than 85% seen once. The source is an adult who had recovered from COVID-19. This sequence joins TRBV28 and TRBJ2-1, with 11 positions matching TRBD2. The source was peripheral blood, collected after recovery from COVID-19. CDR3 nucleotide sequence: TGTGCCAGCAGTTCCCCGGGACTAGCGGACCCCTACAATGAGCAGTTCTTC. The encoded protein is CASSSPGLADPYNEQFF. Full variable domain (outside the CDR3, taken from reference TRBV28 and TRBJ2-1): DVKVTQSSRYLVKRTGEKVFLECVQDMDHENMFWYRQDPGLGLRLIYFSYDVKMKEKGDIPEGYSVSREKKERFSLILESASTNQTSMYLCASSSPGLADPYNEQFFGPGTRLTVL.